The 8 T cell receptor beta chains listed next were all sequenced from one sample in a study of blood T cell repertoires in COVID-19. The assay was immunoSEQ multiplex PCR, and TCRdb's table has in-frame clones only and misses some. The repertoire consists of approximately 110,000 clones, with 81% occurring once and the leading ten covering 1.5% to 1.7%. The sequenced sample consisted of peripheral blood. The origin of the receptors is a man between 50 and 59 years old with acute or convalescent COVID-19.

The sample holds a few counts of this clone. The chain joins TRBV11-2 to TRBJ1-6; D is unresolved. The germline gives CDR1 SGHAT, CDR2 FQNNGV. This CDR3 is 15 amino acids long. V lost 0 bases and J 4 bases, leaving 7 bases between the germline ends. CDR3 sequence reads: CASSLEQLYNSPLHF. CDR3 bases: TGTGCCAGCAGCTTAGAGCAACTATATAATTCACCCCTCCACTTT.

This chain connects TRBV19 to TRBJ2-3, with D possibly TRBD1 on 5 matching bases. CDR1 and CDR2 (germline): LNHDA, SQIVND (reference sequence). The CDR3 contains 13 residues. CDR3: CAAMAGHTDTQYF. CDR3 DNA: TGTGCGGCGATGGCAGGGCACACAGATACGCAGTATTTT.

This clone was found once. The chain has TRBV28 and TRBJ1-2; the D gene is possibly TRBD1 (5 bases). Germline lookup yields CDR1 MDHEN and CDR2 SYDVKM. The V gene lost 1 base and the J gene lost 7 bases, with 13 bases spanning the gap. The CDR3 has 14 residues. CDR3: CASSLLGLGAGYTF. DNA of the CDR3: TGTGCCAGCAGTTTATTGGGGCTAGGGGCTGGCTACACCTTC.

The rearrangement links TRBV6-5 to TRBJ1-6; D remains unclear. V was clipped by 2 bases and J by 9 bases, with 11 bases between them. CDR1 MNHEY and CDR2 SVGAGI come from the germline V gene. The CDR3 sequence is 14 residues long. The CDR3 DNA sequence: TGTGCCAGCAGTTACACCGGGGAAAGTTCACCCCTCCACTTT. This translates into CASSYTGESSPLHF.

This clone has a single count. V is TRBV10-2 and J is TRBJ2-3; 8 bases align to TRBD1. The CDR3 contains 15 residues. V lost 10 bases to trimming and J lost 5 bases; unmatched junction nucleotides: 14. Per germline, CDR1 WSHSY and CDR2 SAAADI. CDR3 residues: CATSPDRGLVDTQYF. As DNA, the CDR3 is TGCGCCACCAGCCCTGACAGGGGTTTAGTAGATACGCAGTATTTT.

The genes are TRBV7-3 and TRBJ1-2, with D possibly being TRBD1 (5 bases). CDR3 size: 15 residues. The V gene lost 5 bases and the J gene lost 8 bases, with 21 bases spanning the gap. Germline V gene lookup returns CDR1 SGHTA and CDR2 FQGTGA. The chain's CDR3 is CASSLAGEGIAGYTF. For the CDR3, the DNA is TGTGCCAGCAGCCTAGCTGGGGAGGGGATCGCGGGCTACACCTTC.

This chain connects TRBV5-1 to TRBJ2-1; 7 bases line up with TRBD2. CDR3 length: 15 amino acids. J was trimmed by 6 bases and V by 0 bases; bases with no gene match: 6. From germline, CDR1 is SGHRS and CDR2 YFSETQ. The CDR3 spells CASSLDPGRGNEQFF. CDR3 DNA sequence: TGCGCCAGCAGCTTGGATCCGGGGAGGGGCAATGAGCAGTTCTTC.

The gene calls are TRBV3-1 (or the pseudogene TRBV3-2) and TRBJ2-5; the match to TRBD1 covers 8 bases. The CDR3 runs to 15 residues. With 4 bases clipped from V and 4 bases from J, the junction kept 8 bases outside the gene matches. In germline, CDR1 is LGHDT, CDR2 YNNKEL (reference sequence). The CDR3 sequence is CASSPTGGTGETQYF. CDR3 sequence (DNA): TGTGCCAGCAGCCCTACAGGGGGAACAGGAGAGACCCAGTACTTC.